Below are 30 T cell receptor beta chains sequenced from a single sample in a study of control samples from healthy donors and cancer patients. Repertoires were generated with immunoSEQ multiplex PCR, while TCRdb's copy carries only in-frame clones and drops some. This table holds about 130,000 clones, roughly 94% found once. The sequencing input was blood. The source is a young man in good health.

The chain links TRBV15 to TRBJ2-2; D might be TRBD1 or TRBD2, each matching 6 bases. This CDR3 is 17 amino acids long. Trimming removed 1 base from V and 7 bases from J, with 19 bases in between. Germline values: CDR1 LNHNV, CDR2 YYDKDF (reference sequence). The CDR3 sequence: CATSRVSWRGVVGELFF. DNA of the CDR3: TGTGCCACCAGCAGAGTCTCTTGGAGGGGGGTTGTCGGGGAGCTGTTTTTT.

The count of this clone is one. CDR3 sequence: CASSPSGALYNEQFF. The CDR3 DNA reads as TGCGCCAGTTCTCCTAGCGGGGCCCTCTACAATGAGCAGTTCTTC. The chain couples TRBV4-3 to TRBJ2-1; 9 bases align to TRBD2. Trimming at V came to 9 bases and at J to 3 bases, leaving 9 bases not matched to a gene. Germline values: CDR1 LGHNA, CDR2 YSLEER. This CDR3 has 15 amino acids.

The gene calls are TRBV5-1 and TRBJ1-2; maybe TRBD1 (6 bases). Trimming removed 0 bases from V and 6 bases from J, with 6 bases in between. The length of the CDR3 is 12 residues. Germline V lookup: CDR1 SGHRS, CDR2 YFSETQ. CDR3 nucleotides: TGCGCCAGCAGCTTGGAGGGGGATGGCTACACCTTC. Its translation: CASSLEGDGYTF.

Only one count was recorded for this clone. This chain uses TRBV2 with TRBJ2-7; tentative D call: TRBD1 (6 bases). The V gene's germline CDR1 is SNHLY and CDR2 FYNNEI. The CDR3 extends over 12 amino acids. Trimming took off 2 bases at V and 4 bases at J, with 6 bases between the two ends. The CDR3 nucleotides are TGTGCCAGCAGTGAAAGGGGGTACGAGCAGTACTTC. This translates into CASSERGYEQYF.

The chain recombines TRBV5-6 with TRBJ2-2; a possible D gene is TRBD1 (6 bases). Trimming shortened V by 3 bases and J by 4 bases, and 7 bases separated the two germline ends. Germline V gene lookup returns CDR1 SGHDT and CDR2 YYEEEE. The CDR3 sequence is 13 residues long. CDR3 DNA: TGTGCCAGCAGCTGGGGGCCCACCGGGGAGCTGTTTTTT. Translated: CASSWGPTGELFF.

The V call is TRBV27, the J call TRBJ2-7, with D perhaps matching TRBD1 (5 bases). Germline V gives CDR1 MNHEY, CDR2 SMNVEV (reference sequence). This CDR3 is 13 amino acids long. The V and J ends lost 3 bases and 6 bases respectively, with 12 bases between them. The CDR3 loop is CASSFQGTGEQYF. For the CDR3, the DNA is TGTGCCAGCAGTTTCCAGGGAACGGGCGAGCAGTACTTC.

The chain uses TRBV11-2 and TRBJ1-5; no clear D. CDR1 SGHAT and CDR2 FQNNGV come from the germline V gene. This CDR3 comprises 14 residues. Trimming pared 3 bases from V and 6 bases from J, leaving 12 bases between. CDR3 bases: TGTGCCAGCAGCTTGGCGGGCTCGGGTCAGCCCCAGCATTTT. Its protein product is CASSLAGSGQPQHF.

Concerning this clone itself: Its ends do not fully match the called genes, so a read error is possible. V gene TRBV7-2 combines with J gene TRBJ1-2; D is perhaps TRBD1 (5 bases). Per the germline V gene, CDR1 is SGHTA and CDR2 is FQGNSA. The CDR3 is made up of 12 amino acids. The CDR3 spells CASSLVGTGFYF. The CDR3 DNA is TGTGCCAGCAGCTTAGTGGGGACCGGCTTCTACTTC.

The chain's CDR3 is CASSYSSGGRGSPLHF. CDR3 bases: TGTGCCAGCAGTTACTCGAGCGGGGGGCGAGGATCACCCCTCCACTTT. J is TRBJ1-6 and V is TRBV6-5, with a weak D call TRBD1 (6 bases). The V gene lost 0 bases and the J gene lost 10 bases, with 16 bases spanning the gap. Per germline, CDR1 MNHEY and CDR2 SVGAGI. CDR3 length: 16 residues.

The chain couples TRBV12-3 or TRBV12-4 to TRBJ1-1; D gene ambiguous. This CDR3 is built from 11 residues. The V and J ends lost 6 bases and 3 bases respectively, with 5 bases between them. CDR3 sequence: CASRADTEAFF. CDR3 sequence (DNA): TGTGCCAGCAGGGCCGACACTGAAGCTTTCTTT.

The V call is TRBV5-1, the J call TRBJ1-1; no clear D. Germline-derived CDR1 and CDR2 are SGHRS and YFSETQ. The CDR3 totals 18 residues. V lost 1 base, J lost 3 bases, and 22 bases lay in between. The CDR3 nucleotides are TGCGCCAGCAGCTTGACCCTATCTTGGATCTCCTCTGACACTGAAGCTTTCTTT. Its protein is CASSLTLSWISSDTEAFF.

The V call is TRBV18, the J call TRBJ1-2, with 9 bases fitting TRBD1. The germline CDR1 and CDR2 sequences are KGHSH and LQKENI. The CDR3 is 13 amino acids. J was trimmed by 8 bases and V by 3 bases; bases with no gene match: 4. Here the CDR3 DNA reads TGTGCCAGCTCACCGGGACAGGGCAAAGGCTACACCTTC. This sequence encodes CASSPGQGKGYTF. The full variable domain, completed using reference TRBV18 and TRBJ1-2, is NAGVMQNPRHLVRRRGQEARLRCSPMKGHSHVYWYRQLPEEGLKFMVYLQKENIIDESGMPKERFSAEFPKEGPSILRIQQVVRGDSAAYFCASSPGQGKGYTFGSGTRLTVV.

The rearrangement links TRBV14 to TRBJ2-2; D may be TRBD1 (5 bases). V was pared by 6 bases and J by 0 bases, with 11 bases between. Looked up from germline, CDR1 is SGHDN and CDR2 is FVKESK. CDR3 size: 15 residues. In nucleotides, the CDR3 is TGTGCCAGCAGTCGACAGCATTCGAACACCGGGGAGCTGTTTTTT. Its translation: CASSRQHSNTGELFF. Full variable domain (remainder filled in from reference TRBV14 and TRBJ2-2): EAGVTQFPSHSVIEKGQTVTLRCDPISGHDNLYWYRRVMGKEIKFLLHFVKESKQDESGMPNNRFLAERTGGTYSTLKVQPAELEDSGVYFCASSRQHSNTGELFFGEGSRLTVL.

This rearrangement joins TRBV12-3 or TRBV12-4 to TRBJ1-2; D is unclear. CDR3 length equals 13 residues. V lost 6 bases and J lost 0, with 8 bases in between. CDR3 in amino acids: CASSSTPNYGYTF. CDR3 coding DNA: TGTGCCAGCAGCTCGACACCTAACTATGGCTACACCTTC.

The V call is TRBV18, the J call TRBJ2-2; D could derive from TRBD1 or TRBD2 (5 bases each). This CDR3 contains 15 residues. Trimming stripped 3 bases from V and 4 bases from J, with 12 bases between. Germline V gives CDR1 KGHSH, CDR2 LQKENI. The CDR3 sequence: CASSPSNGATGELFF. CDR3 nucleotide sequence: TGTGCCAGCTCACCCTCCAACGGGGCCACCGGGGAGCTGTTTTTT.

This clone appeared once. V and J are TRBV6-5 and TRBJ2-7; D tentatively fits TRBD1 or TRBD2 (6 bases each). Germline V lookup: CDR1 MNHEY, CDR2 SVGAGI. This CDR3 contains 14 residues. V was trimmed by 6 bases and J by 3 bases, leaving 15 bases between them. The CDR3 DNA reads as TGTGCCAGCAGCCCCATCGAGGGGGGCTACGAGCAGTACTTC. Its translation: CASSPIEGGYEQYF.

The chain joins TRBV4-1 to TRBJ2-7; 8 nucleotides line up with TRBD1. V was clipped by 2 bases and J by 6 bases; unmatched bases: 3. The V gene's germline CDR1 is MGHRA and CDR2 YSYEKL. This CDR3 spans 13 amino acids. CDR3: CASSQLTGGEQYF. The CDR3, as DNA: TGCGCCAGCAGCCAACTTACAGGGGGCGAGCAGTACTTC.

The chain joins TRBV25-1 to TRBJ2-3; D is tentatively TRBD1 or TRBD2 (5 bases each). The V gene lost 3 bases and the J gene lost 4 bases, with 17 bases spanning the gap. Germline V gene data show CDR1 as MGHDK and CDR2 as SYGVNS. This CDR3 is built from 16 residues. The CDR3 nucleotides read TGTGCCAGCAGTGACTATGGGACGGGGCAGGCAGATACGCAGTATTTT. It translates to CASSDYGTGQADTQYF.

The genes are TRBV30 and TRBJ2-4, with D hard to call. The CDR3 is 15 residues long. The germline V gene encodes CDR1 GTSNPN and CDR2 SVGIG (reference sequence). V shed 2 bases and J shed 0 bases, with 11 bases lying between them. This CDR3 is CAWSSQALAKNIQYF. The CDR3 DNA sequence: TGTGCCTGGAGTTCGCAGGCACTAGCCAAAAACATTCAGTACTTC.

The chain employs TRBV6-5 and TRBJ2-4; D might be TRBD1 (6 bases). The germline gives CDR1 MNHEY, CDR2 SVGAGI. V lost 8 bases, J lost 0 bases, and 14 bases lay in between. The CDR3 covers 15 residues. The CDR3 DNA is TGTGCCAGCTTGGGGGCGGGTGTAGCCAAAAACATTCAGTACTTC. Its protein product is CASLGAGVAKNIQYF.

The chain has TRBV19 and TRBJ2-2; 11 positions agree with TRBD1. The CDR3 sequence is 18 residues long. Losses at the gene ends were 3 bases for V and 6 bases for J; bases not matched to a gene: 12. CDR1 LNHDA and CDR2 SQIVND come from the germline V gene (reference sequence). The CDR3 nucleotides read TGTGCCAGTAGTATGTCTCGGTTGCGGGACAGGGGGTCCGGGGAGCTGTTTTTT. Translated, it gives CASSMSRLRDRGSGELFF.

The chain recombines TRBV4-1 with TRBJ1-2; D gene uncertain. Trimming pared 1 base from V and 4 bases from J, leaving 10 bases between. This CDR3 is 14 amino acids long. Germline CDR1 is MGHRA and CDR2 is YSYEKL. The CDR3 DNA follows: TGCGCCAGCAGCCAAGGAGCCGGGATCTATGGCTACACCTTC. It specifies CASSQGAGIYGYTF.

CDR3 region: CASSPSGRGEQFF. The CDR3 region has the DNA TGTGCCAGCAGCCCCTCGGGTAGGGGCGAGCAGTTCTTC. V usage is TRBV7-9 and J usage is TRBJ2-1; D might be TRBD1 (5 bases). V lost 5 bases, J lost 10 bases, and 15 bases lay in between. Germline CDR1 reads SEHNR; CDR2 reads FQNEAQ (reference sequence). The CDR3 consists of 13 residues.

The V gene is TRBV5-7, the J gene TRBJ1-2; unclear D gene. TRBV5-7 is classed as an ORF, of uncertain function. Trimming took off 5 bases at V and 2 bases at J, with 13 bases between the two ends. The CDR3 extends over 14 amino acids. CDR3 residues: CASSLIEPNYGYTF. As DNA, the CDR3 is TGTGCCAGCAGTTTGATCGAGCCCAACTATGGCTACACCTTC.

This clone came up once. This chain connects TRBV3-1 (or the pseudogene TRBV3-2) to TRBJ2-7; D is possibly TRBD1 or TRBD2 (5 bases each). The CDR3 length is 16 residues. Looked up from germline, CDR1 is LGHDT and CDR2 is YNNKEL (reference sequence). Trimming stripped 3 bases from V and 1 base from J, with 16 bases between. The CDR3 sequence is CASSQVGTRSSYEQYF. CDR3 bases: TGTGCCAGCAGCCAGGTCGGGACCCGCTCGTCCTACGAGCAGTACTTC.

The chain recombines TRBV30 with TRBJ2-5, with 13 bases lining up with TRBD2. Losses at the gene ends were 2 bases for V and 3 bases for J; bases not matched to a gene: 3. Germline CDR1 is GTSNPN and CDR2 is SVGIG (reference sequence). The CDR3 spans 15 residues. The CDR3 here is CAWSPGLAGKETQYF. The CDR3 DNA reads TGTGCCTGGAGTCCGGGACTAGCGGGGAAAGAGACCCAGTACTTC.

The chain has TRBV19 and TRBJ2-7; the match to TRBD1 covers 10 bases. V gave up 5 bases and J gave up 4 bases; unmatched junction bases: 2. Per the germline V gene, CDR1 is LNHDA and CDR2 is SQIVND (reference sequence). The length of the CDR3 is 13 residues. The CDR3 reads CASSLGQGYEQYF. CDR3 nucleotides: TGTGCCAGTAGTCTGGGACAGGGGTACGAGCAGTACTTC.

The chain combines TRBV27 with TRBJ2-1, with TRBD2 matching 8 bases. Germline assignment: CDR1 MNHEY and CDR2 SMNVEV (reference sequence). Trimming took 6 bases from V and 12 from J; bases not matched to a gene: 13. This CDR3 comprises 14 residues. DNA for the CDR3: TGTGCCAGCAGACGGCGCGGGGGGCCCCTGGGGCAGTTCTTC. This encodes CASRRRGGPLGQFF.

The V call is TRBV7-2, the J call TRBJ1-2; D might be TRBD1 (6 bases). Trimming took 4 bases from V and 4 from J, leaving 16 bases between them. The germline V gene encodes CDR1 SGHTA and CDR2 FQGNSA. This CDR3 is 15 amino acids long. The chain's CDR3 is CASSSQTGSIYGYTF. Written as DNA, the CDR3 is TGTGCCAGCAGCTCCCAGACAGGATCCATCTATGGCTACACCTTC.

This clone showed up just once. The gene calls are TRBV24-1 and TRBJ1-4; D is perhaps TRBD1 (6 bases). Germline V CDR1 and CDR2: KGHDR, SFDVKD. V dropped 3 bases and J dropped 4 bases, with 14 bases sitting between them. The CDR3 has 16 residues. DNA for the CDR3: TGTGCCACCAGTGATGGACAGCTAGGCAGTAATGAAAAACTGTTTTTT. Translation: CATSDGQLGSNEKLFF.